A selection of T cell receptor beta chains follows, all from one sample in a study of regulatory T cells in long-lasting Graves disease. One entry per CDR3 protein, called by TCRdb with MiXCR from the multiplex PCR reads. The sample lists a few hundred thousand distinct CDR3 sequences; over 20% were seen once. This material consisted of peripheral blood mononuclear cells (PBMCs), taken at new diagnosis, from a patient treated with antithyroid drugs. Receptors were obtained from a female donor with Graves disease. Both conserved end residues are part of each CDR3. The D gene is left open where the match is weak. Clone size is not always given. Where it is, it says once, few, many or a class for expanded clones.

D,J,size,V,DNA,CDR3
-,TRBJ2-5,few,TRBV25-1,TGTGCCAGCAGTGAACCCGGACGGAACCAAGAGACCCAGTACTTC,CASSEPGRNQETQYF
-,TRBJ1-2,many,TRBV3-1,TGTGCCAGCAGCCAAGTGGCAGAACGCGGCTACACCTTC,CASSQVAERGYTF
TRBD1,TRBJ1-4,many,TRBV28,TGTGCCAGCAGTTCTGCCGGGACAGGGGACGCAAAACTGTTTTTT,CASSSAGTGDAKLFF
-,TRBJ2-6,many,TRBV28,TGTGCCAGCAGGCTTGGGCCCTCTGGGGCCAACGTCCTGACTTTC,CASRLGPSGANVLTF
TRBD2,TRBJ2-1,-,TRBV4-3,TGCGCCAGCAGCCCAGGACTAGCGGGAAGGTACAATGAGCAGTTCTTC,CASSPGLAGRYNEQFF
-,TRBJ2-5,-,TRBV11-2,TGTGCCAGCAGTCGTTACCGGGGACACAAAGCGGGGAGAGAGACCCAGTACTTC,CASSRYRGHKAGRETQYF
TRBD1,TRBJ1-2,many,TRBV11-2,TGCGCCAGCAGCCCCCGGGACAGGGATCATGGCTACACCTTC,CASSPRDRDHGYTF
-,TRBJ1-5,many,TRBV11-2,TGTGCCAGCAGCTTAGAGGCCTTTTCGCAGCCCCAGCATTTT,CASSLEAFSQPQHF
-,TRBJ1-2,many,TRBV11-2,TGTGCCAGCAGCTTAGATCTTTGGGTCCTCTATGGCTACACCTTC,CASSLDLWVLYGYTF
TRBD2,TRBJ2-7,-,TRBV5-6,TGTGCCAGCAGCCGTAGCGGGACCACTTACGAGCAGTACTTC,CASSRSGTTYEQYF
-,TRBJ2-5,-,TRBV19,TGTGCCACCGGGAAGACAGGCGGGGAGACCCAGTACTTC,CATGKTGGETQYF
-,TRBJ2-3,many,TRBV27,TGTGCCAGCAGTCCCCGACAGATACCAGATACGCAGTATTTT,CASSPRQIPDTQYF
-,TRBJ1-2,many,TRBV5-6,TGTGCCAGCAGCTTCCTACAGCTCTATGGCTACACCTTC,CASSFLQLYGYTF
-,TRBJ2-3,many,TRBV7-2,TGTGCCAGCAGCTTACGTAGGGTCGGAGCAGATACGCAGTATTTT,CASSLRRVGADTQYF
TRBD1,TRBJ1-5,many,TRBV24-1,TGTGCCACCAGTGGGGGCGGACAGGGCGGGAATCAGCCCCAGCATTTT,CATSGGGQGGNQPQHF
-,TRBJ1-2,many,TRBV7-9,TGTGCCAGCAGCGGAGGCCGGGAGTTCTATGGCTACACCTTC,CASSGGREFYGYTF
-,TRBJ2-1,many,TRBV5-5,TGTGCCAGCAGCTTTCGGGGTGAGCAGTTCTTC,CASSFRGEQFF
-,TRBJ2-3,-,TRBV7-2,TGTGCCAGCAGCTTGTTCGGTTCCGGCGTCGCAGATACGCAGTATTTT,CASSLFGSGVADTQYF
-,TRBJ2-7,many,TRBV27,TGTGCCAGCAGTCTAACCCTGAAAGGCTACGAGCAGTACTTC,CASSLTLKGYEQYF
TRBD1,TRBJ2-6,-,TRBV19,TGTGCCAGTAAACCCGGACAGGGAATGAGGGGGGCCAACGTCCTGACTTTC,CASKPGQGMRGANVLTF
-,TRBJ2-7,many,TRBV7-6,TGTGCCAGCAGCTTAGATGTCGGGAGAGCCTACGAGCAGTACTTC,CASSLDVGRAYEQYF
-,TRBJ1-6,-,TRBV11-3,TGTGCCAGCAGCCACGCGATCCAGCAGGGGTGGAATTCACCCCTCCACTTT,CASSHAIQQGWNSPLHF
TRBD2,TRBJ2-4,many,TRBV12-3/TRBV12-4,TGTGCCAGCACCGGTGGGGTAGCGGGGGACATTCAGTACTTC,CASTGGVAGDIQYF
TRBD2,TRBJ2-3,many,TRBV15,TGTGCCACCAGCAGCCCTTGGGGTAGCGGGGGCACAGATACGCAGTATTTT,CATSSPWGSGGTDTQYF
-,TRBJ1-3,few,TRBV4-3,TGCGCCAGCAGCCTGGCGGGCAGCAGCTCTGGAAACACCATATATTTT,CASSLAGSSSGNTIYF
-,TRBJ2-7,many,TRBV7-2,TGTGCCAGCAGCTTAGGACCGCTTAACTCCTACGAGCAGTACTTC,CASSLGPLNSYEQYF
TRBD1,TRBJ2-7,many,TRBV18,TGTGCCAGCAGTCTCGACAGGGACGAGCAGTACTTC,CASSLDRDEQYF
TRBD2,TRBJ2-5,-,TRBV11-2,TGTGCCAGCAGCGGGGTGATGGGCGGGAGGACCCAAGAGACCCAGTACTTC,CASSGVMGGRTQETQYF
TRBD2,TRBJ2-1,few,TRBV20-1,TGCAGTGCTAGAGACCCGGGACTAGCGAGCTTCGATGAGCAGTTCTTC,CSARDPGLASFDEQFF
-,TRBJ1-5,many,TRBV7-2,TGTGCCAGCAGCCCCGGACAGATGCGGGGTCAGCCCCAGCATTTT,CASSPGQMRGQPQHF
TRBD1,TRBJ2-2,many,TRBV5-5,TGTGCCAGCAGCTTGGAAGGGACAGGGGGGTACACCGGGGAGCTGTTTTTT,CASSLEGTGGYTGELFF
-,TRBJ2-7,many,TRBV5-1,TGCGCCAGCAGCTTTGTTCCAGGGGGGAGCTACGAGCAGTACTTC,CASSFVPGGSYEQYF
-,TRBJ1-5,many,TRBV4-3,TGCGCCAGCAGCCAAGATGTTAGCAATCAGCCCCAGCATTTT,CASSQDVSNQPQHF
-,TRBJ1-1,many,TRBV20-1,TGCAGTGCAAGGATGAACACTGAAGCTTTCTTT,CSARMNTEAFF
-,TRBJ1-2,-,TRBV6-5,TGTGCCAGCAGTTTGGCAGAGTACTATGGCTACACCTTC,CASSLAEYYGYTF
TRBD1,TRBJ2-7,many,TRBV18,TGTGCCAGCTCACCGACAGGGGGCGCGTATAACGAGCAGTACTTC,CASSPTGGAYNEQYF
TRBD2,TRBJ2-7,many,TRBV20-1,TGCAGTGCTAGAGAGACTAGCCTGGGTGAGCAGTACTTC,CSARETSLGEQYF
-,TRBJ2-3,many,TRBV3-1,TGTGCCAGCAGCCCTCCCGCCCGAACAGATACGCAGTATTTT,CASSPPARTDTQYF
TRBD2,TRBJ2-7,few,TRBV6-2/TRBV6-3,TGTGCCAGCAGCTCGATAGAGGGACTACCATACGAGCAGTACTTC,CASSSIEGLPYEQYF
TRBD1,TRBJ1-4,many,TRBV20-1,TGCAGTGCTAGAGATCCGGGACAGGGATTCGGCGAAAAACTGTTTTTT,CSARDPGQGFGEKLFF
-,TRBJ1-5,few,TRBV20-1,TGCAGTGCTAGTATGGGGGGACCGTATCAGCCCCAGCATTTT,CSASMGGPYQPQHF
-,TRBJ2-7,many,TRBV7-2,TGTGCCAGCAGCCCTGCGAAGTGGAGCTCCTACGAGCAGTACTTC,CASSPAKWSSYEQYF
-,TRBJ1-2,many,TRBV6-1,TGTGCCAGCAGCCTACGAGTCGAACCCGGCTATGGCTACACCTTC,CASSLRVEPGYGYTF
-,TRBJ2-1,many,TRBV6-2/TRBV6-3,TGTGCCAGCAGTGACAATAACCCCTCCTACAATGAGCAGTTCTTC,CASSDNNPSYNEQFF
-,TRBJ1-6,many,TRBV18,TGTGCCAGCTCACCACAGAGCTCCTATAATTCACCCCTCCACTTT,CASSPQSSYNSPLHF